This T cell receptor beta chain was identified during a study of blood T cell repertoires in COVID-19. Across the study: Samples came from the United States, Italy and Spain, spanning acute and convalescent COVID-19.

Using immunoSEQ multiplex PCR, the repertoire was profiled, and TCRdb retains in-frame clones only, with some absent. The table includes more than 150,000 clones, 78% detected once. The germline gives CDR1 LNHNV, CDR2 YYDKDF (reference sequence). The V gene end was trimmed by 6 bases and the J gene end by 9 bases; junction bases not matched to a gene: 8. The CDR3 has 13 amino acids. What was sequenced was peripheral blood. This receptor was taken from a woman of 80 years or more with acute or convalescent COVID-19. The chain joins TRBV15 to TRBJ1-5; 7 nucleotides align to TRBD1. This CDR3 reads CATSGNRGWPQHF. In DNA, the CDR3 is TGTGCCACCAGTGGAAACAGGGGTTGGCCCCAGCATTTT.